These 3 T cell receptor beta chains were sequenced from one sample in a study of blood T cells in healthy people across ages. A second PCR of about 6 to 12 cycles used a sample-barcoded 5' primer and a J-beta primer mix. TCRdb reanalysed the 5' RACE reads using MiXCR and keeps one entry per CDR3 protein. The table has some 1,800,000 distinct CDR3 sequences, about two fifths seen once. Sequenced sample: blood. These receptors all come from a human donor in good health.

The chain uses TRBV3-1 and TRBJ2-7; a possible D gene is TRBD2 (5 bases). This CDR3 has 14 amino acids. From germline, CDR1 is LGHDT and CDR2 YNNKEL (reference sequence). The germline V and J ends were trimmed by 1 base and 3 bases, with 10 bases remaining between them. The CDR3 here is CASSQATGNYEQYF. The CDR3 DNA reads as TGTGCCAGCAGCCAAGCGACGGGGAACTACGAGCAGTACTTC.

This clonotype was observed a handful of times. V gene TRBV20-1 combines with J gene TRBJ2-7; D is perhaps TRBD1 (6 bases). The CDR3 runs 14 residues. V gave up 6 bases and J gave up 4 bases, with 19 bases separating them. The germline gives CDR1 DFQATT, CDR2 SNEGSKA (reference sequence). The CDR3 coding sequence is TGCAGTGCCCAAGGCCAGGGGATGAGGTACGAGCAGTACTTC. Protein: CSAQGQGMRYEQYF.

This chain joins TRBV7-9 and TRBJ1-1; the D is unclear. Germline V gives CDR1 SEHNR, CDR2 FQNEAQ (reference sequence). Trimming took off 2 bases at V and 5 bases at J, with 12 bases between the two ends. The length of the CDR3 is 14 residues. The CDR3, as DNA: TGTGCCAGCAGCTTACCGGCAGGAGCGACTGAAGCTTTCTTT. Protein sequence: CASSLPAGATEAFF.